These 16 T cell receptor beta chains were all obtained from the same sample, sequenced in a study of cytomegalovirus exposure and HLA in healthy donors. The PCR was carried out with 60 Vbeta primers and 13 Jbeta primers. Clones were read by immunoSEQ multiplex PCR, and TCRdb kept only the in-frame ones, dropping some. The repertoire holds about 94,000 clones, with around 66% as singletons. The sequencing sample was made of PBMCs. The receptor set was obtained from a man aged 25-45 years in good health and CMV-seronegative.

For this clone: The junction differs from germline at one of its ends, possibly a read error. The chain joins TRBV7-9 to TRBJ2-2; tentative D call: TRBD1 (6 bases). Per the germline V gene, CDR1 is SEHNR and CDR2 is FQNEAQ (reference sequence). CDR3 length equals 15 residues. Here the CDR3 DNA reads TGTTCCAGCAGCTTAGGCACAGGGTCGGCCGGGGAGCTGTTTTTT. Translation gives CSSSLGTGSAGELFF. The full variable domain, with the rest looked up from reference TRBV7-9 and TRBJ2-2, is DTGVSQNPRHKITKRGQNVTFRCDPISEHNRLYWYRQTLGQGPEFLTYFQNEAQLEKSRLLSDRFSAERPKGSFSTLEIQRTEQGDSAMYLCSSSLGTGSAGELFFGEGSRLTVL.

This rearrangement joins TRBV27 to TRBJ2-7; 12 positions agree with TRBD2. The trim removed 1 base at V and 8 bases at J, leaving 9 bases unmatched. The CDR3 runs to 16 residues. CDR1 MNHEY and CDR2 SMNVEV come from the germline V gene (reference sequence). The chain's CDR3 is CASSLYGLAGPNKQYF. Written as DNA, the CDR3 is TGTGCCAGCAGTTTATATGGACTAGCGGGACCTAACAAGCAGTACTTC.

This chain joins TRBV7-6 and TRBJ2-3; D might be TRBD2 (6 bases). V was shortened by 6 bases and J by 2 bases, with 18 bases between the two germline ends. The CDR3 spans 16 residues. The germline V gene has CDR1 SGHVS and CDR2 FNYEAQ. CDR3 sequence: CASSYVVGGNTDTQYF. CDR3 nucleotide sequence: TGTGCCAGCAGTTACGTTGTGGGGGGAAACACAGATACGCAGTATTTT.

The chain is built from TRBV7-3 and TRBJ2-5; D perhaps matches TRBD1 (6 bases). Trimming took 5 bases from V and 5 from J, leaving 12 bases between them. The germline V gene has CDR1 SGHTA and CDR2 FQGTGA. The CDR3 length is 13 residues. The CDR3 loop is CASSPPGAETQYF. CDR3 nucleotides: TGTGCCAGCAGCCCCCCAGGGGCCGAGACCCAGTACTTC.

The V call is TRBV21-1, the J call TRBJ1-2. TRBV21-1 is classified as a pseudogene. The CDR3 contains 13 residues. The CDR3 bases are TGTGCCAGCAGCACGAGGGACTTTAATGGCTACACCTTC. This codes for CASSTRDFNGYTF.

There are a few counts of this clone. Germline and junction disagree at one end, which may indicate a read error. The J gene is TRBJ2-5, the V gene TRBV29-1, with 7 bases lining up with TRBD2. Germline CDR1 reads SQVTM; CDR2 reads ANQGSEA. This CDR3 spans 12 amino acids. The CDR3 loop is CSLERDPPWLYF. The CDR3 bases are TGCAGCCTTGAGCGGGACCCCCCCTGGTTGTACTTC.

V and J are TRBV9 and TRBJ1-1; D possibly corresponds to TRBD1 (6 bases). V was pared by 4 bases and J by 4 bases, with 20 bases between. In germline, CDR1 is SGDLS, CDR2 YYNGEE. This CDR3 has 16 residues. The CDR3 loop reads CASSPRTDGKFTEAFF. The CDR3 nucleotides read TGTGCCAGCAGCCCCCGGACAGACGGGAAATTCACTGAAGCTTTCTTT.

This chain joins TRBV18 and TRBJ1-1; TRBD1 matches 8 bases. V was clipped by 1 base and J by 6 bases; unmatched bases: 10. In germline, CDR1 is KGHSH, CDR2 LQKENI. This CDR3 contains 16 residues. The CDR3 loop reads CASSPLPGQVNPEAFF. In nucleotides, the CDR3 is TGTGCCAGCTCACCACTCCCGGGACAGGTAAATCCTGAAGCTTTCTTT. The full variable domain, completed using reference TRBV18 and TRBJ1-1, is NAGVMQNPRHLVRRRGQEARLRCSPMKGHSHVYWYRQLPEEGLKFMVYLQKENIIDESGMPKERFSAEFPKEGPSILRIQQVVRGDSAAYFCASSPLPGQVNPEAFFGQGTRLTVV.

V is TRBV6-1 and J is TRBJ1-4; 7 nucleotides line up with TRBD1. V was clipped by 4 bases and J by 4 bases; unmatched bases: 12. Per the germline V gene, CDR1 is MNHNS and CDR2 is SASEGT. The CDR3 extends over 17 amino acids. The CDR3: CASSAGGGSLYNEKLFF. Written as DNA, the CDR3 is TGTGCCAGCAGTGCAGGGGGAGGAAGTCTTTATAATGAAAAACTGTTTTTT.

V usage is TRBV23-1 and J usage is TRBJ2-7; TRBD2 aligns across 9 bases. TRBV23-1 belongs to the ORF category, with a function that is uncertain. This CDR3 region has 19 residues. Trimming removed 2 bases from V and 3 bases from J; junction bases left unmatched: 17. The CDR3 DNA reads TGCGCCAGCAGTCAAGACCCCCTCCCTGTAGCGGGAGATTACTACGAGCAGTACTTC. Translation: CASSQDPLPVAGDYYEQYF.

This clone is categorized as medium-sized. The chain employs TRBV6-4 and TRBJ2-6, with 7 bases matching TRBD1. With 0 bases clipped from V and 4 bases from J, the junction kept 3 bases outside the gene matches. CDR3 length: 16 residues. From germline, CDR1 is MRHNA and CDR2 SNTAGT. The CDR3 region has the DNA TGTGCCAGCAGTGACTCGACAGGGACCGGGGCCAACGTCCTGACTTTC. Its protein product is CASSDSTGTGANVLTF.

DNA of the CDR3: TGTGCCAGCAGTGATGCGATTATTATTTACGAGCAGTACTTC. Translating it yields CASSDAIIIYEQYF. The chain combines TRBV2 with TRBJ2-7, with unresolved D. The CDR3 sequence is 14 residues long. V gave up 3 bases and J gave up 4 bases, with 13 bases separating them. Germline CDR1 reads SNHLY; CDR2 reads FYNNEI.

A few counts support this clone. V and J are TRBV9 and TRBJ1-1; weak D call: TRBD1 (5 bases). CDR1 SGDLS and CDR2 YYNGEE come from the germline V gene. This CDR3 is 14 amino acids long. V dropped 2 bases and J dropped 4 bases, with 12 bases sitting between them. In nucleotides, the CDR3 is TGTGCCAGCAGCGTCGGGCAGGGAGGCACTGAAGCTTTCTTT. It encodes CASSVGQGGTEAFF.

The CDR3 sequence: CASNFGGAGGYTF. The DNA of the CDR3 is TGTGCCAGCAACTTTGGGGGCGCGGGTGGCTACACCTTC. The rearrangement uses TRBV5-4 and TRBJ1-2, with D tentatively TRBD1 (6 bases). This CDR3 comprises 13 residues. V gave up 6 bases and J gave up 7 bases, with 16 bases separating them. Germline CDR1 is SGHNT and CDR2 is YYREEE (reference sequence).

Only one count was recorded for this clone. CDR3 loop: CASSLGGRGDTQYF. DNA for the CDR3: TGTGCCAGCAGCTTGGGGGGCAGGGGGGATACGCAGTATTTT. This chain links TRBV5-4 with TRBJ2-3, with TRBD1 matching 7 bases. The germline V gene encodes CDR1 SGHNT and CDR2 YYREEE (reference sequence). V was pared by 0 bases and J by 6 bases, with 4 bases of the junction left unmatched. The length of the CDR3 is 14 residues.

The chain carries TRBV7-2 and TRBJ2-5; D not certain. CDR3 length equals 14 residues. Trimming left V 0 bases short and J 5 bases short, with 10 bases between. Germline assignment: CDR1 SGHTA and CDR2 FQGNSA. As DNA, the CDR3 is TGTGCCAGCAGCTTAGCGAGGTTTCGGGAGACCCAGTACTTC. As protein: CASSLARFRETQYF.